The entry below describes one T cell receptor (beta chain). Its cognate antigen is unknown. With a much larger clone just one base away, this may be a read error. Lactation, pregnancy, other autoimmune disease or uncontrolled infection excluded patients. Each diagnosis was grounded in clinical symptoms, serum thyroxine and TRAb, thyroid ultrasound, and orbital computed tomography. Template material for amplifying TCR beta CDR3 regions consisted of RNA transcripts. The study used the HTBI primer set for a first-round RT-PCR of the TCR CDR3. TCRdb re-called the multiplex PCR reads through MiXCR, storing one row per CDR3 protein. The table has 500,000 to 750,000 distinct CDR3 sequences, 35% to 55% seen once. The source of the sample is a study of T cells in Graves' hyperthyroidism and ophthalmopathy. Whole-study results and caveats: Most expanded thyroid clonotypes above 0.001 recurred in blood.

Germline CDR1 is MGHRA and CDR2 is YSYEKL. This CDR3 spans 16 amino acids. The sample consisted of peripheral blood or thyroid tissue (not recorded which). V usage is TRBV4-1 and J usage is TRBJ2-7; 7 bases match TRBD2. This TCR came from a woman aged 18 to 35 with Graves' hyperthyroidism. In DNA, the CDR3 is TGCGCCAGCAGCCAAGTCCCCGCTAGCGGTTCCTACGGGCAGTACTTC. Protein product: CASSQVPASGSYGQYF.